Each of the 23 T cell receptor beta chains below was sequenced from the same sample in a study of control samples from healthy donors and cancer patients. Using immunoSEQ multiplex PCR, the repertoire was profiled, and TCRdb retains in-frame clones only, with some absent. This sample carries nearly 200,000 clones, 91% of them seen once, and the ten largest clones take 1.5% to 2%. Material: blood. All receptors derive from a young man in good health.

The rearrangement joins TRBV5-1 to TRBJ2-7, with D possibly TRBD1 on 5 matching bases. The germline V gene encodes CDR1 SGHRS and CDR2 YFSETQ. V was clipped by 0 bases and J by 1 base, with 8 bases between them. The CDR3 spans 14 residues. The CDR3 region has the DNA TGCGCCAGCAGCTTGGTAGGGGCTTCCTACGAGCAGTACTTC. Translating gives CASSLVGASYEQYF.

The chain carries TRBV5-1 and TRBJ2-3; 13 bases are shared with TRBD2. CDR1 and CDR2 (germline): SGHRS, YFSETQ. With 4 bases clipped from V and 1 base from J, the junction kept 3 bases outside the gene matches. The CDR3 loop spans 16 amino acids. The CDR3 sequence is CASSTGTSGGTDTQYF. The CDR3 DNA reads TGCGCCAGCAGCACGGGGACTAGCGGGGGCACAGATACGCAGTATTTT. The whole variable domain, filled in from reference TRBV5-1 and TRBJ2-3, reads KAGVTQTPRYLIKTRGQQVTLSCSPISGHRSVSWYQQTPGQGLQFLFEYFSETQRNKGNFPGRFSGRQFSNSRSEMNVSTLELGDSALYLCASSTGTSGGTDTQYFGPGTRLTVL.

CDR3 nucleotides: TGCGCCAGCAGCTTGCCCCCAACAGATACGCAGTATTTT. Translated, it gives CASSLPPTDTQYF. The chain recombines TRBV5-1 with TRBJ2-3; D is unresolved. The CDR3 loop spans 13 amino acids. Trimming shortened V by 1 base and J by 3 bases, and 6 bases separated the two germline ends. Germline lookup yields CDR1 SGHRS and CDR2 YFSETQ.

CDR3 sequence: CASSQDMWGFGNEQFF. The CDR3 bases are TGTGCCAGCAGCCAAGATATGTGGGGGTTTGGCAATGAGCAGTTCTTC. The chain has TRBV4-2 and TRBJ2-1; D assignment may be TRBD1 or TRBD2 (5 bases each). This CDR3 spans 16 amino acids. CDR1 and CDR2 from the germline V gene are LGHNA and YNFKEQ. V was clipped by 0 bases and J by 6 bases, with 15 bases between them.

As to this clone: Additional DNA sequences in this sample encode the identical CDR3. The chain is built from TRBV6-5 and TRBJ2-7, with 7 bases aligning to TRBD2. This CDR3 is 15 amino acids long. Germline loops: CDR1 MNHEY, CDR2 SVGAGI. J lost 0 bases, V lost 0 bases, and 2 bases had no gene match. The CDR3 DNA follows: TGTGCCAGCAGTTACTCCGGCGGGAGCTCCTACGAGCAGTACTTC. Encoded protein: CASSYSGGSSYEQYF.

This chain links TRBV5-4 with TRBJ2-7; D gene ambiguous. The CDR3 loop spans 14 amino acids. Germline V gene lookup returns CDR1 SGHNT and CDR2 YYREEE (reference sequence). Between the trimmed V and J ends, which lost 0 bases and 3 bases, there was a span of 10 bases. In nucleotides, the CDR3 is TGTGCCAGCAGCTTGGAGCAGGAGCACTACGAGCAGTACTTC. Its translation is CASSLEQEHYEQYF.

CDR3 sequence (DNA): TGTGCCAGCACCTGGGGACTAGCGGGGGACAATGAGCAGTTCTTC. Amino acids: CASTWGLAGDNEQFF. V is TRBV6-5 and J is TRBJ2-1, with 14 nucleotides matching TRBD2. The CDR3 extends over 15 amino acids. Germline trimming cut 7 bases from V and 5 bases from J; bases unmatched to any gene: 4. In germline, CDR1 is MNHEY, CDR2 SVGAGI.

This clone appeared once. The chain has TRBV9 and TRBJ2-1; D perhaps matches TRBD2 (7 bases). Trimming shortened V by 4 bases and J by 4 bases, and 21 bases separated the two germline ends. CDR3 size: 17 residues. Germline V CDR1 and CDR2: SGDLS, YYNGEE. The CDR3 spells CASSPIGEGGGYNEQFF. CDR3 sequence (DNA): TGTGCCAGCAGCCCCATCGGGGAGGGAGGGGGTTACAATGAGCAGTTCTTC.

V and J are TRBV9 and TRBJ1-6, with 7 nucleotides matching TRBD1. Germline CDR1 and CDR2: SGDLS and YYNGEE. The CDR3 runs to 14 residues. J lost 10 bases, V lost 3 bases, and 7 bases had no gene match. This chain's CDR3 is CASSADPTGSPLHF. CDR3 DNA sequence: TGTGCCAGCAGCGCCGATCCGACAGGGTCACCCCTCCACTTT. Variable domain in full (rest from reference TRBV9 and TRBJ1-6): DSGVTQTPKHLITATGQRVTLRCSPRSGDLSVYWYQQSLDQGLQFLIQYYNGEERAKGNILERFSAQQFPDLHSELNLSSLELGDSALYFCASSADPTGSPLHFGNGTRLTVT.

The chain links TRBV18 to TRBJ1-2, with TRBD1 matching over 7 bases. Germline values: CDR1 KGHSH, CDR2 LQKENI. With 0 bases clipped from V and 2 bases from J, the junction kept 6 bases outside the gene matches. The CDR3 runs 16 residues. The CDR3 loop is CASSPPGTAGNYGYTF. The CDR3 DNA is TGTGCCAGCTCACCACCGGGGACAGCTGGGAACTATGGCTACACCTTC. Supplemented by reference TRBV18 and TRBJ1-2, the full variable domain reads NAGVMQNPRHLVRRRGQEARLRCSPMKGHSHVYWYRQLPEEGLKFMVYLQKENIIDESGMPKERFSAEFPKEGPSILRIQQVVRGDSAAYFCASSPPGTAGNYGYTFGSGTRLTVV.

This chain connects TRBV2 to TRBJ1-2; D uncertain. The CDR3 is 14 amino acids. The germline gives CDR1 SNHLY, CDR2 FYNNEI. Trimming took 1 base from V and 12 from J, leaving 18 bases between them. This CDR3 is CASSEGMATSGNTF. The CDR3 bases are TGTGCCAGCAGTGAAGGTATGGCTACGAGTGGGAACACCTTC.

The chain has TRBV15 and TRBJ1-6; no clear D gene. Germline CDR1 is LNHNV and CDR2 is YYDKDF (reference sequence). The V and J ends lost 1 base and 7 bases respectively, with 2 bases between them. CDR3 size: 12 residues. As DNA, the CDR3 is TGTGCCACCAGCAGAGGAAATTCACCCCTCCACTTT. It translates to CATSRGNSPLHF. Combining the CDR3 with reference TRBV15 and TRBJ1-6 gives the whole variable domain DAMVIQNPRYQVTQFGKPVTLSCSQTLNHNVMYWYQQKSSQAPKLLFHYYDKDFNNEADTPDNFQSRRPNTSFCFLDIRSPGLGDTAMYLCATSRGNSPLHFGNGTRLTVT.

J is TRBJ2-7 and V is TRBV7-9, with D tentatively TRBD2 (5 bases). Germline V gene data show CDR1 as SEHNR and CDR2 as FQNEAQ (reference sequence). There are 13 residues in the CDR3. The V and J ends lost 5 bases and 5 bases respectively, with 13 bases between them. In nucleotides, the CDR3 is TGTGCCAGCAGCCCCGGACCGCGGGACGAGCAGTACTTC. The encoded protein is CASSPGPRDEQYF. The variable domain in full, completed from reference TRBV7-9 and TRBJ2-7, reads DTGVSQNPRHKITKRGQNVTFRCDPISEHNRLYWYRQTLGQGPEFLTYFQNEAQLEKSRLLSDRFSAERPKGSFSTLEIQRTEQGDSAMYLCASSPGPRDEQYFGPGTRLTVT.

The chain couples TRBV4-1 to TRBJ1-3; no definite D call. V was pared by 0 bases and J by 4 bases, with 10 bases between. This CDR3 comprises 15 residues. Germline CDR1 is MGHRA and CDR2 is YSYEKL. For the CDR3, the DNA is TGCGCCAGCAGCCAAGAGGGAGGGAGAGGAAACACCATATATTTT. Its protein is CASSQEGGRGNTIYF.

The chain employs TRBV10-1 and TRBJ2-2, with TRBD1 matching over 9 bases. Unmatched junction bases numbered 5, after V lost 3 bases and J lost 0 bases. CDR1 WNHNN and CDR2 SYGVQD come from the germline V gene (reference sequence). CDR3 length: 17 residues. This CDR3 reads CASSDAGQGTNTGELFF. CDR3 in DNA: TGCGCCAGCAGTGATGCGGGACAGGGAACGAACACCGGGGAGCTGTTTTTT.

This rearrangement joins TRBV6-1 to TRBJ1-4; D is uncertain. The germline V gene has CDR1 MNHNS and CDR2 SASEGT. There are 13 residues in the CDR3. Trimming took 1 base from V and 8 from J, leaving 8 bases between them. In DNA, the CDR3 is TGTGCCAGCAGTGAAGATGACGACGAAAAACTGTTTTTT. As protein: CASSEDDDEKLFF.

This rearrangement joins TRBV18 to TRBJ2-7; the D gene is possibly TRBD2 (5 bases). In germline, CDR1 is KGHSH, CDR2 LQKENI. Trimming left V 3 bases short and J 2 bases short, with 11 bases between. There are 14 residues in the CDR3. The chain's CDR3 is CASSPSPGAYEQYF. CDR3 DNA sequence: TGTGCCAGCTCACCTTCGCCCGGGGCCTACGAGCAGTACTTC. Drawing the rest from reference TRBV18 and TRBJ2-7, the complete variable domain is NAGVMQNPRHLVRRRGQEARLRCSPMKGHSHVYWYRQLPEEGLKFMVYLQKENIIDESGMPKERFSAEFPKEGPSILRIQQVVRGDSAAYFCASSPSPGAYEQYFGPGTRLTVT.

The gene calls are TRBV29-1 and TRBJ2-3; D gene unclear. V was clipped by 4 bases and J by 0 bases, with 14 bases between them. The CDR3 totals 15 residues. CDR1 is SQVTM and CDR2 is ANQGSEA in the germline V gene. The CDR3 coding sequence is TGCAGCGTTGTTGTTGTCGGAACTAGCACAGATACGCAGTATTTT. It codes for CSVVVVGTSTDTQYF.

V usage is TRBV4-2 and J usage is TRBJ2-1; TRBD2 matches at 11 bases. The CDR3 is 16 residues long. The J segment lost 15 bases and the V segment lost 3 bases, leaving 16 bases of the junction unmatched. From germline, CDR1 is LGHNA and CDR2 YNFKEQ. The CDR3 DNA is TGTGCCAGCAGCCATTTCTCCGGGACTAGCGGTGTTAGCACGTTCTTC. Encoded protein: CASSHFSGTSGVSTFF.

This chain connects TRBV30 to TRBJ2-1; TRBD2 aligns across 10 bases. CDR1 and CDR2 (germline): GTSNPN, SVGIG (reference sequence). V was pared by 3 bases and J by 13 bases, with 9 bases of the junction left unmatched. The CDR3 is made up of 13 amino acids. In DNA form, the CDR3 reads TGTGCCTGGAGGGCTAGCGGGGGCCCGGGACAGTTCTTC. Translation gives CAWRASGGPGQFF.

The V and J genes are TRBV19 and TRBJ1-2; 7 positions agree with TRBD1. The germline V gene encodes CDR1 LNHDA and CDR2 SQIVND (reference sequence). CDR3 size: 16 residues. V gave up 7 bases and J gave up 5 bases; unmatched junction bases: 16. The CDR3 protein is CASTPTTGRSFYGYTF. The CDR3 DNA sequence: TGTGCCAGTACCCCTACGACAGGGCGCAGTTTTTATGGCTACACCTTC.

V is TRBV20-1 and J is TRBJ2-7, with D perhaps TRBD1 (5 bases). Germline assignment: CDR1 DFQATT and CDR2 SNEGSKA (reference sequence). This CDR3 is 11 amino acids long. The V gene lost 5 bases and the J gene lost 4 bases, with 9 bases spanning the gap. CDR3: CSAPQGYEQYF. CDR3 sequence (DNA): TGCAGTGCTCCCCAGGGTTACGAGCAGTACTTC.

V and J are TRBV7-9 and TRBJ1-4, with D perhaps TRBD1 (5 bases). V was pared by 4 bases and J by 0 bases, with 9 bases between. The CDR3 has 15 amino acids. Germline values: CDR1 SEHNR, CDR2 FQNEAQ (reference sequence). The CDR3: CASSSRQSTNEKLFF. CDR3 coding DNA: TGTGCCAGCAGCTCACGACAGTCAACTAATGAAAAACTGTTTTTT.